The 26 T cell receptor beta chains in this list originate from one sample, sequenced in a study of siplizumab effects on memory and regulatory T cells. The repertoire was sequenced with immunoSEQ multiplex PCR; TCRdb's copy has only in-frame clones and lacks some. The sample lists fewer than 85,000 clones; approximately 90% were seen once. Sequencing input: Tregs sorted from blood. These receptors came from a human donor in good health.

The gene calls are TRBV4-2 and TRBJ1-4; D might be TRBD1 (6 bases). From germline, CDR1 is LGHNA and CDR2 YNFKEQ. Trimming cost V 7 bases and J 5 bases, with 17 bases left between them. The length of the CDR3 is 15 residues. CDR3 bases: TGTGCCAGCACGTTGGACAGCCAGGCGAATGAAAAACTGTTTTTT. Its protein is CASTLDSQANEKLFF.

This clone has only a few counts. The chain joins TRBV30 to TRBJ1-5; 7 bases agree with TRBD1. Germline values: CDR1 GTSNPN, CDR2 SVGIG (reference sequence). V lost 0 bases, J lost 4 bases, and 0 bases stayed unmatched. CDR3 size: 13 residues. The CDR3 region is CAWSVQGNQPQHF. The CDR3 bases are TGTGCCTGGAGTGTACAGGGGAATCAGCCCCAGCATTTT.

This chain links TRBV2 with TRBJ2-5; perhaps TRBD1 as D (6 bases). Trimming removed 6 bases at V and 4 bases at J, with 18 bases between. The length of the CDR3 is 15 residues. Germline CDR1 reads SNHLY; CDR2 reads FYNNEI. CDR3 in DNA: TGTGCCAGCAGACAAAGGGGGTCGGCCGCAGAGACCCAGTACTTC. This sequence encodes CASRQRGSAAETQYF.

V and J are TRBV6-1 and TRBJ1-4; D is ambiguous. Looked up from germline, CDR1 is MNHNS and CDR2 is SASEGT. The V and J ends lost 10 bases and 7 bases respectively, with 13 bases between them. The CDR3 consists of 12 residues. CDR3 sequence: CATLGSGEKLFF. The CDR3 DNA follows: TGTGCCACCCTGGGCAGCGGTGAAAAACTGTTTTTT.

This clone occurred once. The chain carries TRBV7-3 and TRBJ2-5, with unresolved D. Deletions cut 2 bases from V and 5 bases from J, with 9 bases between. Germline V gene data show CDR1 as SGHTA and CDR2 as FQGTGA. The CDR3 contains 13 residues. CDR3 residues: CASSLFPGETQYF. The CDR3 nucleotides read TGTGCCAGCAGCTTATTCCCCGGGGAGACCCAGTACTTC.

The J gene is TRBJ2-7, the V gene TRBV7-2, with D perhaps matching TRBD1 (6 bases). This CDR3 has 13 amino acids. In germline, CDR1 is SGHTA, CDR2 FQGNSA. V was cut by 5 bases and J by 3 bases, with 11 bases left in between. The CDR3 DNA follows: TGTGCCAGCAGCCAGGACAGATTCTACGAGCAGTACTTC. It specifies CASSQDRFYEQYF.

The V gene is TRBV12-5, the J gene TRBJ1-1; 8 bases match TRBD1. Germline-derived CDR1 and CDR2 are LGHNT and FRNRAP. The CDR3 contains 13 residues. The V segment lost 6 bases and the J segment 6 bases; nucleotides outside the gene matches: 6. This CDR3 reads CASGPQGAPEAFF. DNA of the CDR3: TGTGCTAGTGGACCCCAGGGGGCCCCTGAAGCTTTCTTT.

This chain uses TRBV30 with TRBJ1-3, with D unclear. Trimming removed 2 bases from V and 0 bases from J, with 5 bases in between. The germline V gene has CDR1 GTSNPN and CDR2 SVGIG (reference sequence). The CDR3 is made up of 13 amino acids. The CDR3 DNA follows: TGTGCCTGGAGTTGGAACTCTGGAAACACCATATATTTT. Its translation is CAWSWNSGNTIYF.

The chain carries TRBV7-9 and TRBJ2-6, with D tentatively TRBD1 or TRBD2 (5 bases each). Germline V gives CDR1 SEHNR, CDR2 FQNEAQ (reference sequence). The CDR3 sequence is 15 residues long. V was shortened by 3 bases and J by 3 bases, with 9 bases between the two germline ends. CDR3: CASSFGDRGANVLTF. CDR3 nucleotide sequence: TGTGCCAGCAGCTTCGGGGACCGTGGGGCCAACGTCCTGACTTTC.

The chain carries TRBV7-3 and TRBJ1-1; D remains unclear. CDR1 is SGHTA, CDR2 FQGTGA, per germline. Trimming pared 5 bases from V and 1 base from J, leaving 11 bases between. The CDR3 loop spans 14 amino acids. The CDR3 here is CASSPPNQNTEAFF. CDR3 nucleotides: TGTGCCAGCAGCCCCCCCAATCAGAACACTGAAGCTTTCTTT. Supplemented by reference TRBV7-3 and TRBJ1-1, the full variable domain reads GAGVSQTPSNKVTEKGKYVELRCDPISGHTALYWYRQSLGQGPEFLIYFQGTGAADDSGLPNDRFFAVRPEGSVSTLKIQRTERGDSAVYLCASSPPNQNTEAFFGQGTRLTVV.

The table lists this clone with a few counts. V usage is TRBV20-1 and J usage is TRBJ2-3; D remains unclear. CDR1 DFQATT and CDR2 SNEGSKA come from the germline V gene (reference sequence). V lost 1 base to trimming and J lost 5 bases, with 4 bases between them. The CDR3 sequence is 11 residues long. The CDR3 spells CSARGVDTQYF. DNA for the CDR3: TGCAGTGCTAGAGGGGTAGATACGCAGTATTTT.

This chain uses TRBV5-1 with TRBJ1-2; D is ambiguous. The germline gives CDR1 SGHRS, CDR2 YFSETQ. The V gene lost 5 bases and the J gene lost 4 bases, with 12 bases spanning the gap. This CDR3 has 13 residues. CDR3 bases: TGCGCCAGCAGTTCGACGGGGATCTATGGCTACACCTTC. Translating it yields CASSSTGIYGYTF.

This chain joins TRBV11-2 and TRBJ1-1; D is ambiguous. Germline V gene sequence: CDR1 SGHAT, CDR2 FQNNGV. This CDR3 comprises 12 residues. Trimming pared 2 bases from V and 1 base from J, leaving 2 bases between. The CDR3 loop is CASSLRNTEAFF. For the CDR3, the DNA is TGTGCCAGCAGCTTAAGGAACACTGAAGCTTTCTTT. The full variable domain, in which reference TRBV11-2 and TRBJ1-1 provide the parts outside the CDR3, is EAGVAQSPRYKIIEKRQSVAFWCNPISGHATLYWYQQILGQGPKLLIQFQNNGVVDDSQLPKDRFSAERLKGVDSTLKIQPAKLEDSAVYLCASSLRNTEAFFGQGTRLTVV.

The gene calls are TRBV18 and TRBJ1-4; a possible D gene is TRBD1 (5 bases). This CDR3 is built from 15 residues. Germline assignment: CDR1 KGHSH and CDR2 LQKENI. V gave up 3 bases and J gave up 8 bases, with 16 bases separating them. The CDR3 nucleotides read TGTGCCAGCTCACCCAGCCCCAAGACAGCCGAAAAACTGTTTTTT. It is translated as CASSPSPKTAEKLFF.

This chain joins TRBV7-2 and TRBJ2-2; no firm D call. The CDR3 covers 14 residues. The V and J ends lost 1 base and 4 bases respectively, with 7 bases between them. Germline CDR1 reads SGHTA; CDR2 reads FQGNSA. The CDR3 sequence: CASSLGPSTGELFF. The CDR3 region has the DNA TGTGCCAGCAGCTTAGGTCCTTCCACCGGGGAGCTGTTTTTT.

The chain combines TRBV19 with TRBJ1-2; D is perhaps TRBD1 (5 bases). V was clipped by 8 bases and J by 4 bases, with 17 bases between them. The germline V gene encodes CDR1 LNHDA and CDR2 SQIVND (reference sequence). The CDR3 consists of 14 residues. In DNA, the CDR3 is TGTGCCAGTGGGCAGGGAGGGTCCGGCTATGGCTACACCTTC. It encodes CASGQGGSGYGYTF.

The J gene is TRBJ2-7, the V gene TRBV7-9; the D gene is possibly TRBD2 (6 bases). V lost 3 bases, J lost 4 bases, and 16 bases lay in between. Germline-derived CDR1 and CDR2 are SEHNR and FQNEAQ (reference sequence). This CDR3 region has 15 residues. The CDR3 reads CASSFSTSVRYEQYF. The CDR3 region has the DNA TGTGCCAGCAGCTTTTCGACTAGTGTCCGTTACGAGCAGTACTTC. Drawing the rest from reference TRBV7-9 and TRBJ2-7, the complete variable domain is DTGVSQNPRHKITKRGQNVTFRCDPISEHNRLYWYRQTLGQGPEFLTYFQNEAQLEKSRLLSDRFSAERPKGSFSTLEIQRTEQGDSAMYLCASSFSTSVRYEQYFGPGTRLTVT.

This chain links TRBV19 with TRBJ2-7; the D gene is possibly TRBD2 (6 bases). CDR1 LNHDA and CDR2 SQIVND come from the germline V gene (reference sequence). The CDR3 has 14 amino acids. Trimming shortened V by 4 bases and J by 1 base, and 11 bases separated the two germline ends. This CDR3 is CASSRGDPSYEQYF. The CDR3, as DNA: TGTGCCAGTAGTAGGGGGGACCCATCCTACGAGCAGTACTTC.

In DNA form, the CDR3 reads TGCAGCGTTGATAATAACAGGGGGCAAGAGACCCAGTACTTC. Translation gives CSVDNNRGQETQYF. This chain links TRBV29-1 with TRBJ2-5; 8 bases agree with TRBD1. The V segment lost 3 bases and the J segment 2 bases; nucleotides outside the gene matches: 5. The CDR3 totals 14 residues. Germline V gene lookup returns CDR1 SQVTM and CDR2 ANQGSEA. The full variable domain, its missing parts supplied by reference TRBV29-1 and TRBJ2-5, is SAVISQKPSRDICQRGTSLTIQCQVDSQVTMMFWYRQQPGQSLTLIATANQGSEATYESGFVIDKFPISRPNLTFSTLTVSNMSPEDSSIYLCSVDNNRGQETQYFGPGTRLLVL.

This sequence joins TRBV6-5 and TRBJ1-4; TRBD1 matches 9 bases. The V gene's germline CDR1 is MNHEY and CDR2 SVGAGI. This CDR3 has 14 residues. Trimming cost V 6 bases and J 8 bases; bases outside gene matches: 7. CDR3 amino acids: CASRTGQGREKLFF. CDR3 DNA: TGTGCCAGCAGGACGGGACAGGGAAGAGAAAAACTGTTTTTT.

The chain has TRBV7-9 and TRBJ2-2; 9 positions match TRBD1. J lost 4 bases, V lost 5 bases, and 8 bases had no gene match. The CDR3 runs 16 residues. Germline lookup yields CDR1 SEHNR and CDR2 FQNEAQ (reference sequence). CDR3 amino acids: CASSNGQGSGTGELFF. The CDR3 coding sequence is TGTGCCAGCAGCAATGGACAGGGGAGTGGCACCGGGGAGCTGTTTTTT.

The gene calls are TRBV7-9 and TRBJ1-6, with unresolved D. This CDR3 has 14 amino acids. CDR1 is SEHNR and CDR2 is FQNEAQ in the germline V gene (reference sequence). V dropped 2 bases and J dropped 3 bases, with 5 bases sitting between them. CDR3 region: CASSLLHYNSPLHF. The DNA for the CDR3 is TGTGCCAGCAGCTTATTACACTATAATTCACCCCTCCACTTT.

The chain links TRBV2 to TRBJ2-7; D is unclear. The CDR3 runs 13 residues. Germline CDR1 reads SNHLY; CDR2 reads FYNNEI. V was shortened by 3 bases and J by 1 base, with 7 bases between the two germline ends. The CDR3 nucleotides are TGTGCCAGCAGTGACGAAGGTTCCTACGAGCAGTACTTC. This translates into CASSDEGSYEQYF.

The chain couples TRBV18 to TRBJ1-2; D remains ambiguous. The V gene's germline CDR1 is KGHSH and CDR2 LQKENI. Trimming took off 2 bases at V and 7 bases at J, with 20 bases between the two ends. The CDR3 runs to 16 residues. The CDR3 DNA reads as TGTGCCAGCTCACCAATATCAAAAGGGATCGTCCGTGGCTACACCTTC. This gives the protein CASSPISKGIVRGYTF.

The rearrangement joins TRBV5-5 to TRBJ2-1; 7 bases agree with TRBD1. The V and J ends lost 3 bases and 6 bases, in that order; junction bases with no gene match: 18. Germline CDR1 reads SGHKS; CDR2 reads YYEKEE (reference sequence). The CDR3 has 18 residues. The CDR3 protein is CASSSGQYPESVGNEQFF. CDR3 DNA sequence: TGTGCCAGCAGCTCGGGACAGTACCCCGAATCTGTGGGCAATGAGCAGTTCTTC.

The rearrangement links TRBV5-1 to TRBJ2-2, with D possibly called TRBD1 or TRBD2 (5 bases each). The CDR3 totals 15 residues. V lost 8 bases and J lost 2, with 16 bases in between. The germline V gene has CDR1 SGHRS and CDR2 YFSETQ. This CDR3 reads CASTQRGPNTGELFF. DNA of the CDR3: TGCGCCAGTACACAACGGGGACCAAACACCGGGGAGCTGTTTTTT.